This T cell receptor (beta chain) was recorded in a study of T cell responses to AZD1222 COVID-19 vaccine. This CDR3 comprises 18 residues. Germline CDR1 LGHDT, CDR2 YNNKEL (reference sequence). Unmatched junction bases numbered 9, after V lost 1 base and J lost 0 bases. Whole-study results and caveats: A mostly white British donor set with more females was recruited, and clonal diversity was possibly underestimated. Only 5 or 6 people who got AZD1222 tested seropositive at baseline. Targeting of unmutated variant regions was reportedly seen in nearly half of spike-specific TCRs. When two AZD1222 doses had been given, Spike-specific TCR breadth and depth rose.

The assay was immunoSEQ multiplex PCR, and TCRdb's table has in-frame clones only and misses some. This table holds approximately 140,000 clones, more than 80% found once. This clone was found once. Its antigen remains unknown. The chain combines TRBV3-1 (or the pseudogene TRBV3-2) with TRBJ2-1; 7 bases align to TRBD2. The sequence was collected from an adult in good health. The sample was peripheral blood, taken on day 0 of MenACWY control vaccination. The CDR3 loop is CASSQGVGGGSSYNEQFF. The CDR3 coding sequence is TGTGCCAGCAGCCAAGGAGTGGGCGGCGGGAGCTCCTACAATGAGCAGTTCTTC.